The 27 T cell receptor beta chains below all came from one sample that was sequenced in a study of control samples from healthy donors and cancer patients. The table came from immunoSEQ multiplex PCR; TCRdb's copy has only in-frame clones and leaves some out. There are 150,000 to 200,000 clones in the sample; 70% to 90% occur only once, and 12% lies in the top ten. The sample consisted of blood. The receptor source for this set is a man aged 30-40 years in good health.

CDR3 coding DNA: TGTGCCAGTATCGAAGGGGCGGCAGCTTTCTTT. Translated: CASIEGAAAFF. The chain combines TRBV19 with TRBJ1-1; a weak D match, TRBD1 (5 bases). CDR3 length: 11 amino acids. CDR1 is LNHDA, CDR2 SQIVND, per germline (reference sequence). Deletions cut 7 bases from V and 10 bases from J, with 13 bases between. The full variable domain, rest sourced from reference TRBV19 and TRBJ1-1, is DGGITQSPKYLFRKEGQNVTLSCEQNLNHDAMYWYRQDPGQGLRLIYYSQIVNDFQKGDIAEGYSVSREKKESFPLTVTSAQKNPTAFYLCASIEGAAAFFGQGTRLTVV.

The gene calls are TRBV2 and TRBJ2-1; 7 bases match TRBD2. Trimming at V came to 8 bases and at J to 6 bases, leaving 10 bases not matched to a gene. The CDR3 contains 14 residues. Germline V gives CDR1 SNHLY, CDR2 FYNNEI. CDR3 in DNA: TGTGCCAGCGGGGCGAGCGGGGTTAGCAATGAGCAGTTCTTC. It encodes CASGASGVSNEQFF.

This clone has only a few counts. The chain combines TRBV12-5 with TRBJ2-1, with D tentatively TRBD2 (7 bases). The CDR3 is 14 amino acids. V lost 1 base and J 10 bases, leaving 14 bases between the germline ends. Germline CDR1 and CDR2: LGHNT and FRNRAP. The CDR3 here is CASGLGGGYEEQFF. For the CDR3, the DNA is TGTGCTAGTGGTTTGGGCGGGGGCTACGAGGAGCAGTTCTTC.

This rearrangement joins TRBV6-5 to TRBJ1-3; D perhaps matches TRBD1 (5 bases). Per germline, CDR1 MNHEY and CDR2 SVGAGI. Trimming took 5 bases from V and 0 from J, leaving 11 bases between them. The CDR3 contains 15 residues. The DNA of the CDR3 is TGTGCCAGCAGTAGGGGACCCGACTCTGGAAACACCATATATTTT. Translated: CASSRGPDSGNTIYF.

The chain employs TRBV15 and TRBJ1-2; TRBD1 is a possible D gene (6 bases). Trimming cost V 1 base and J 7 bases, with 22 bases left between them. Germline CDR1 is LNHNV and CDR2 is YYDKDF (reference sequence). This CDR3 spans 17 amino acids. The CDR3 reads CATSRAIQGRYNFGYTF. In DNA, the CDR3 is TGTGCCACCAGCAGAGCTATACAGGGACGATATAATTTTGGCTACACCTTC.

This clone has only one observation. This chain joins TRBV5-1 and TRBJ2-3; weak D call: TRBD2 (6 bases). This CDR3 has 14 residues. V dropped 4 bases and J dropped 2 bases, with 11 bases sitting between them. CDR1 and CDR2 (germline): SGHRS, YFSETQ. The CDR3 protein is CASSQGTYTDTQYF. The CDR3 DNA reads TGCGCCAGCAGCCAAGGGACTTACACAGATACGCAGTATTTT.

The chain uses TRBV2 and TRBJ2-5, with D perhaps TRBD1 (5 bases). This CDR3 contains 14 residues. The V gene lost 4 bases and the J gene lost 4 bases, with 13 bases spanning the gap. Germline V gives CDR1 SNHLY, CDR2 FYNNEI. The CDR3 nucleotides read TGTGCCAGCAGTGGGCCTGACAGTCGAGAGACCCAGTACTTC. Encoded protein: CASSGPDSRETQYF.

The CDR3, as DNA: TGTGCCAGCAGCTTAGGGACTACCCAGTACTTC. This translates into CASSLGTTQYF. This chain links TRBV7-9 with TRBJ2-5; D is perhaps TRBD2 (5 bases). Per germline, CDR1 SEHNR and CDR2 FQNEAQ (reference sequence). V was pared by 1 base and J by 8 bases, with 5 bases between. The length of the CDR3 is 11 residues. The full variable domain, its missing parts supplied by reference TRBV7-9 and TRBJ2-5, is DTGVSQNPRHKITKRGQNVTFRCDPISEHNRLYWYRQTLGQGPEFLTYFQNEAQLEKSRLLSDRFSAERPKGSFSTLEIQRTEQGDSAMYLCASSLGTTQYFGPGTRLLVL.

The V and J genes are TRBV7-9 and TRBJ2-4, with TRBD1 identical over 9 bases. This CDR3 comprises 15 residues. Per the germline V gene, CDR1 is SEHNR and CDR2 is FQNEAQ (reference sequence). The V segment lost 4 bases and the J segment 6 bases; nucleotides outside the gene matches: 7. The CDR3 spells CASSWDRDGGNIQYF. CDR3 DNA: TGTGCCAGCAGCTGGGACAGGGACGGGGGAAACATTCAGTACTTC.

The J gene is TRBJ1-6, the V gene TRBV21-1. TRBV21-1 is a documented pseudogene. The CDR3 has 19 residues. The CDR3 sequence: CASSKVGDSPSSYNSPLHF. The CDR3 DNA reads as TGTGCCAGCAGCAAAGTAGGGGACTCACCGAGCTCCTATAATTCACCCCTCCACTTT.

The CDR3 sequence: CASSTGDRDVWEQYF. The CDR3 DNA is TGCGCCAGCAGCACCGGGGACAGGGACGTATGGGAGCAGTACTTC. The chain couples TRBV5-1 to TRBJ2-7; the match to TRBD1 covers 9 bases. The CDR3 loop spans 15 amino acids. Germline lookup yields CDR1 SGHRS and CDR2 YFSETQ. Trimming cost V 4 bases and J 7 bases; bases outside gene matches: 12.

This clone has just one count. The genes are TRBV9 and TRBJ2-5; D remains unclear. The CDR3 extends over 14 amino acids. Per the germline V gene, CDR1 is SGDLS and CDR2 is YYNGEE. Trimming removed 0 bases from V and 0 bases from J, with 6 bases in between. The CDR3 spells CASSVALYQETQYF. The CDR3 DNA is TGTGCCAGCAGCGTAGCCTTGTACCAAGAGACCCAGTACTTC.

The rearrangement joins TRBV19 to TRBJ2-3; no reliable D call. V lost 4 bases and J 2 bases, leaving 13 bases between the germline ends. The CDR3 spans 15 residues. CDR1 is LNHDA and CDR2 is SQIVND in the germline V gene (reference sequence). CDR3 loop: CASSTALGLTDTQYF. The CDR3, as DNA: TGTGCCAGTAGTACAGCTCTTGGGCTCACAGATACGCAGTATTTT.

A few counts support this clone. The gene calls are TRBV7-9 and TRBJ1-1; D call uncertain. Per the germline V gene, CDR1 is SEHNR and CDR2 is FQNEAQ (reference sequence). Trimming shortened V by 1 base and J by 10 bases, and 10 bases separated the two germline ends. The CDR3 is 12 amino acids. The CDR3: CASSLGSNGAFF. In DNA, the CDR3 is TGTGCCAGCAGCTTAGGAAGTAACGGAGCTTTCTTT.

This clone came up once. The V and J genes are TRBV7-9 and TRBJ2-1, with TRBD2 identical over 8 bases. This CDR3 has 17 amino acids. After removal of 1 base from V and 7 bases from J, the junction contained 12 bases not matched to a gene. Germline CDR1 is SEHNR and CDR2 is FQNEAQ (reference sequence). The CDR3 DNA reads as TGTGCCAGCAGCTTAGGCTTGTCGGGACTAGGGTATAATGAGCAGTTCTTC. Its protein product is CASSLGLSGLGYNEQFF.

The chain employs TRBV6-6 and TRBJ1-2; D possibly corresponds to TRBD1 (5 bases). CDR1 MNHNY and CDR2 SVGAGI come from the germline V gene (reference sequence). The ends were cut back, 2 bases at V and 6 bases at J, with 7 bases in the middle. The CDR3 length is 12 residues. The CDR3 here is CASSYTRDGYTF. In DNA form, the CDR3 reads TGTGCCAGCAGTTACACCAGGGATGGCTACACCTTC.

The J gene is TRBJ2-3, the V gene TRBV10-3, with D perhaps given as TRBD1 or TRBD2 (5 bases each). V was shortened by 2 bases and J by 1 base, with 7 bases between the two germline ends. In germline, CDR1 is ENHRY, CDR2 SYGVKD. CDR3 length: 14 amino acids. In DNA, the CDR3 is TGTGCCATCAGTGAGAGAGGGGGCACAGATACGCAGTATTTT. As protein: CAISERGGTDTQYF.

Comment on this clone: The same CDR3 also results from other DNA sequences found in this sample. This chain links TRBV28 with TRBJ2-7; 12 bases map to TRBD2. The CDR3 is 14 residues long. Germline V gives CDR1 MDHEN, CDR2 SYDVKM. The ends lost 8 bases at V and 10 bases at J; junction bases unmatched: 12. CDR3 nucleotides: TGTGCCAGCTCCCTGGGCCTAGCGGGAGGGAAACAGTACTTC. Protein product: CASSLGLAGGKQYF.

The V call is TRBV7-8, the J call TRBJ2-7; 12 bases map to TRBD2. Per the germline V gene, CDR1 is SGHVS and CDR2 is FQNEAQ. CDR3 size: 16 residues. The V gene end was trimmed by 6 bases and the J gene end by 5 bases; junction bases not matched to a gene: 11. The CDR3 here is CASRIGASGRVNEQYF. As DNA, the CDR3 is TGTGCCAGCAGAATTGGGGCTAGCGGGAGGGTGAACGAGCAGTACTTC.

This clone was recorded once. V gene TRBV19 combines with J gene TRBJ1-1; the D is unclear. This CDR3 spans 14 amino acids. Germline CDR1 is LNHDA and CDR2 is SQIVND (reference sequence). Deletions cut 6 bases from V and 4 bases from J, with 15 bases between. This CDR3 reads CASRPTWVGTEAFF. In nucleotides, the CDR3 is TGTGCCAGTAGACCGACCTGGGTAGGCACTGAAGCTTTCTTT.

The chain is built from TRBV12-3 or TRBV12-4 and TRBJ1-2; D remains unclear. This CDR3 contains 11 residues. The V end was cut by 8 bases, the J end by 2 bases, with 6 bases between. CDR3 in amino acids: CASAGNYGYTF. CDR3 DNA: TGTGCCAGCGCGGGGAACTATGGCTACACCTTC.

CDR3 loop: CASSAAGDTQYF. CDR3 nucleotide sequence: TGTGCCAGCTCCGCCGCCGGAGATACGCAGTATTTT. The genes are TRBV18 and TRBJ2-3; D unclear. Germline V gene data show CDR1 as KGHSH and CDR2 as LQKENI. The CDR3 length is 12 residues. V lost 6 bases, J lost 5 bases, and 9 bases lay in between.

The genes are TRBV27 and TRBJ2-7; TRBD2 is a possible D gene (5 bases). Trimming took 5 bases from V and 2 from J, leaving 13 bases between them. This CDR3 spans 14 amino acids. Per the germline V gene, CDR1 is MNHEY and CDR2 is SMNVEV (reference sequence). In DNA, the CDR3 is TGTGCCAGCAGTCTGAGAGGAGGTCCCTACGAGCAGTACTTC. Its translation is CASSLRGGPYEQYF.

V and J are TRBV6-1 and TRBJ2-5, with D tentatively TRBD2 (6 bases). The CDR3 has 15 residues. From germline, CDR1 is MNHNS and CDR2 SASEGT. Trimming removed 0 bases at V and 7 bases at J, with 15 bases between. CDR3 nucleotide sequence: TGTGCCAGCAGTGAAGCGGCAGGGACTGAGGGGACCCAGTACTTC. It specifies CASSEAAGTEGTQYF.

V usage is TRBV5-6 and J usage is TRBJ2-2; D ambiguous. Deletions cut 1 base from V and 2 bases from J, with 6 bases between. CDR3 length: 14 amino acids. From germline, CDR1 is SGHDT and CDR2 YYEEEE. As DNA, the CDR3 is TGTGCCAGCAGCTTGAGACTTAACACCGGGGAGCTGTTTTTT. It is translated as CASSLRLNTGELFF.

The chain is built from TRBV16 and TRBJ2-3, with 10 bases lining up with TRBD2. The CDR3 loop spans 12 amino acids. Germline V lookup: CDR1 KGHSY, CDR2 FQNENV. V lost 5 bases to trimming and J lost 11 bases; unmatched junction nucleotides: 4. The CDR3 sequence is CASSAGLAEQYF. CDR3 coding DNA: TGTGCCAGCAGCGCCGGACTAGCGGAGCAGTATTTT.

The chain is built from TRBV5-1 and TRBJ1-1, with TRBD1 identical over 8 bases. Germline values: CDR1 SGHRS, CDR2 YFSETQ. V shed 4 bases, J shed 1 base, and the junction held 9 bases outside the gene matches. The CDR3 runs to 16 residues. In nucleotides, the CDR3 is TGCGCCAGCAGCCGCGGACAGGGTGATTGGAACACTGAAGCTTTCTTT. This gives the protein CASSRGQGDWNTEAFF.